The 14 T cell receptor beta chains in this list originate from one sample, sequenced in a study of T cell responses to AZD1222 COVID-19 vaccine. The method was immunoSEQ multiplex PCR; TCRdb's version includes in-frame clones alone and lacks a portion of them. The sample shows more than 95,000 clones, roughly 90% of them seen only once. Specimen: peripheral blood, collected on day 0 of AZD1222 vaccination. Source of these receptors: an adult in good health.

This clone occurred once. The V gene is TRBV6-6, the J gene TRBJ2-7; 7 nucleotides match TRBD1. V was pared by 4 bases and J by 0 bases, with 9 bases of the junction left unmatched. The germline V gene encodes CDR1 MNHNY and CDR2 SVGAGI (reference sequence). The CDR3 spans 16 residues. The chain's CDR3 is CASSSRTGHSSYEQYF. CDR3 coding DNA: TGTGCCAGCAGTTCCCGGACAGGACATAGCTCCTACGAGCAGTACTTC.

The V gene is TRBV6-2 or TRBV6-3, the J gene TRBJ1-4; a weak D match, TRBD1 (5 bases). V was shortened by 0 bases and J by 4 bases, with 21 bases between the two germline ends. Germline V gives CDR1 MNHEY, CDR2 SVGEGT. The CDR3 totals 19 residues. The CDR3 reads CASSYSRSLPGLNNEKLFF. As DNA, the CDR3 is TGTGCCAGCAGTTACTCGAGAAGCCTACCGGGACTGAATAATGAAAAACTGTTTTTT.

The V and J genes are TRBV2 and TRBJ1-4; a possible D gene is TRBD1 (5 bases). Per the germline V gene, CDR1 is SNHLY and CDR2 is FYNNEI. The CDR3 totals 14 residues. With 6 bases removed from V and 3 bases from J, the gap between germline ends came to 11 bases. The CDR3 DNA follows: TGTGCCAGCAGGCAGGGTGCAGCTAATGAAAAACTGTTTTTT. Its protein is CASRQGAANEKLFF.

The CDR3 protein is CASSLESGGLREQYF. The CDR3 coding sequence is TGCGCCAGCAGCTTGGAGTCAGGGGGCCTGAGGGAGCAGTACTTC. V and J are TRBV5-1 and TRBJ2-7; the match to TRBD1 covers 8 bases. V dropped 0 bases and J dropped 7; count of bases not matched to a gene: 9. Germline V CDR1 and CDR2: SGHRS, YFSETQ. The CDR3 has 15 amino acids.

This clone was picked up a small number of times. The chain is built from TRBV28 and TRBJ2-1, with D possibly being TRBD2 (5 bases). Trimming took off 1 base at V and 7 bases at J, with 8 bases between the two ends. The CDR3 covers 13 residues. CDR1 and CDR2 from the germline V gene are MDHEN and SYDVKM. This chain's CDR3 is CASSLYRGNEQFF. The CDR3 coding sequence is TGTGCCAGCAGTTTATATAGAGGGAATGAGCAGTTCTTC.

This clone was detected a few times. The chain links TRBV27 to TRBJ2-7; D might be TRBD2 (6 bases). The V gene lost 8 bases and the J gene lost 3 bases, with 14 bases spanning the gap. Germline CDR1 is MNHEY and CDR2 is SMNVEV (reference sequence). The CDR3 contains 13 residues. The CDR3 DNA reads as TGTGCCAGCTCGGACTACTACTACTACGAGCAGTACTTC. Protein product: CASSDYYYYEQYF.

The chain uses TRBV21-1 and TRBJ1-1; TRBD1, the table's D call, was not compared with the DNA. TRBV21-1 is classified as a pseudogene. This CDR3 comprises 13 residues. The CDR3 sequence: CASSKVRGHEAFF. CDR3 coding DNA: TGTGCCAGCAGCAAAGTCAGGGGGCATGAAGCTTTCTTT.

The chain couples TRBV19 to TRBJ1-5; D not certain. With 3 bases removed from V and 5 bases from J, the gap between germline ends came to 11 bases. The CDR3 length is 14 residues. Germline CDR1 reads LNHDA; CDR2 reads SQIVND (reference sequence). DNA of the CDR3: TGTGCCAGTAGTATCGGAGGGAGTCATCAGCCCCAGCATTTT. Protein product: CASSIGGSHQPQHF.

This clone was detected only a few times. The rearrangement links TRBV28 to TRBJ1-6, with TRBD1 matching 7 bases. From germline, CDR1 is MDHEN and CDR2 SYDVKM. The CDR3 runs to 14 residues. V trimming: 3 bases; J trimming: 6 bases; junction bases outside the gene matches: 2. The CDR3 sequence: CASSLTGLNSPLHF. The CDR3 nucleotides are TGTGCCAGCAGTTTGACAGGGCTTAATTCACCCCTCCACTTT.

V gene TRBV2 combines with J gene TRBJ2-7, with TRBD2 matching over 10 bases. The germline V gene encodes CDR1 SNHLY and CDR2 FYNNEI. J lost 0 bases, V lost 6 bases, and 8 bases had no gene match. The CDR3 has 16 residues. CDR3 protein: CASREGLAPSSYEQYF. For the CDR3, the DNA is TGTGCCAGCAGGGAGGGACTAGCGCCAAGCTCCTACGAGCAGTACTTC.

This clone was seen just once. The J gene is TRBJ1-2, the V gene TRBV5-1; no definite D call. The V end was cut by 2 bases, the J end by 4 bases, with 9 bases between. The CDR3 is made up of 13 amino acids. Germline lookup yields CDR1 SGHRS and CDR2 YFSETQ. The CDR3 sequence is CASSFDPSYGYTF. The CDR3 DNA is TGCGCCAGCAGCTTCGACCCAAGCTATGGCTACACCTTC.

CDR3 residues: CASTNVTLYEQYF. CDR3 nucleotide sequence: TGTGCCAGCACCAACGTCACACTATACGAGCAGTACTTC. V usage is TRBV12-3 or TRBV12-4 and J usage is TRBJ2-7; the D is unclear. Trimming cost V 7 bases and J 4 bases, with 14 bases left between them. This CDR3 contains 13 residues.

The genes are TRBV10-3 and TRBJ1-1; D gene unclear. V was cut by 11 bases and J by 4 bases, with 14 bases left in between. The CDR3 extends over 12 amino acids. The germline gives CDR1 ENHRY, CDR2 SYGVKD. CDR3 protein: CASTEGSTEAFF. CDR3 in DNA: TGTGCCTCGACCGAGGGTTCCACTGAAGCTTTCTTT.

The V and J genes are TRBV7-2 and TRBJ1-1; D remains unclear. The CDR3 is made up of 14 amino acids. Germline V CDR1 and CDR2: SGHTA, FQGNSA. With 2 bases removed from V and 2 bases from J, the gap between germline ends came to 9 bases. CDR3 region: CASSLWTDNTEAFF. CDR3 in DNA: TGTGCCAGCAGCTTATGGACGGATAACACTGAAGCTTTCTTT.